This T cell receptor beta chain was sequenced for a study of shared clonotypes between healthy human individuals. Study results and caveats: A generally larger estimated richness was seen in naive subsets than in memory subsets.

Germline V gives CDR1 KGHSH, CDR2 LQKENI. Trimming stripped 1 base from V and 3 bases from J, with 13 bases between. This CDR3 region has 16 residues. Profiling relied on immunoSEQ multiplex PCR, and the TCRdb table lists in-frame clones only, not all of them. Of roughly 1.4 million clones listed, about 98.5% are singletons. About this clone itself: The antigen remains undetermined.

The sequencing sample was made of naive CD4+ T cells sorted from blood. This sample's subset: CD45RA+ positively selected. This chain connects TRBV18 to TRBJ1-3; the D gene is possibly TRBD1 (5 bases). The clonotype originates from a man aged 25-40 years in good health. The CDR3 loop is CASSPLPGPDGNTIYF. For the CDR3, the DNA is TGTGCCAGCTCACCACTCCCGGGGCCCGATGGAAACACCATATATTTT.